The entry below describes one T cell receptor beta chain. Looked up from germline, CDR1 is LGHDT and CDR2 is YNNKEL (reference sequence). CDR3 size: 14 residues. Germline trimming cut 5 bases from V and 6 bases from J; bases unmatched to any gene: 7. Authors' processing steps: For nucleated cells, counts were estimated from reference gene primer amplification. Libraries were prepared by immunoSEQ multiplex PCR; TCRdb keeps only in-frame clonotypes and omits some of them. The D gene and trimming were derived from the DNA, and the V and J assignments and clone size from that table. Of about 63,000 clones listed, over 75% are singletons. This sample is drawn from a study of blood T cell repertoires in COVID-19. Study-level background: Spain, Italy and the United States supplied samples that represented acute and convalescent COVID-19.

The specimen sequenced was peripheral blood. The gene calls are TRBV3-1 (or the pseudogene TRBV3-2) and TRBJ1-1, with TRBD1 matching over 9 bases. The receptor was derived from a human donor in a cohort sampled during active COVID-19. CDR3 amino acids: CASSVGTGRAEAFF. The DNA of the CDR3 is TGTGCCAGCAGCGTTGGGACAGGGCGCGCTGAAGCTTTCTTT.